The clone carrying this TCR beta chain has only one observation. Its antigen is not known. The data were taken from a study of graft-versus-host responses after intestinal transplantation. Study-wide findings and caveats: Early post-transplant declines in HvG were associated with peak levels of circulating GvH clones.

The data were produced by immunoSEQ multiplex PCR, yet TCRdb's version contains in-frame clones alone and is incomplete. The data hold some 110,000 clones, with roughly 93% observed a single time. CDR1 and CDR2 from the germline V gene are MNHEY and SMNVEV (reference sequence). V dropped 8 bases and J dropped 2 bases, with 10 bases sitting between them. The CDR3 runs 13 residues. V and J are TRBV27 and TRBJ1-5; D unresolved. The TCR originated in a human donor who was the organ donor for an intestinal transplant. Specimen: unstimulated CD8+ T cells sorted from spleen or lymph node cells, collected before transplant. CDR3 protein: CASGWRGNQPQHF. CDR3 in DNA: TGTGCCAGCGGATGGCGGGGCAATCAGCCCCAGCATTTT.